A selection of T cell receptor beta chains follows, all from one sample in a study of blood T cell repertoires in COVID-19. The assay was immunoSEQ multiplex PCR, and TCRdb's table has in-frame clones only and misses some. The table has some 300,000 clones, 90% seen once; the top ten hold about 1%. The sequenced sample was peripheral blood. The receptors were sampled from a woman between 40 and 50 years old with COVID-19, enrolled during active disease. Both conserved end residues are part of each CDR3. D genes are given only for firm matches. Size tells how often a clone was seen (once, few, many) or the class of an expanded clone, and some rows leave it out.

j_call d_call cdr3_length v_call clone_size cdr3_nt cdr3_aa
TRBJ2-3 . 13 TRBV29-1 . TGCAGCGTGAAGTCCAGATACACAGATACGCAGTATTTT CSVKSRYTDTQYF
TRBJ2-7 . 11 TRBV30 . TGTGCCGGGGGACGGGCCTACGAGCAGTACTTC CAGGRAYEQYF
TRBJ1-1 . 11 TRBV20-1 few TGCAGTGCTAGAGGACCGGCAGGGGCTTTCTTT CSARGPAGAFF
TRBJ1-5 . 16 TRBV27 . TGTGCCAGCAGTTCCACCGGGATTTCGAGCAATCAGCCCCAGCATTTT CASSSTGISSNQPQHF
TRBJ1-2 TRBD1 16 TRBV27 . TGTGCCAGCAGGACCCGAATCGGACAGGGGCGGAATGGCTACACCTTC CASRTRIGQGRNGYTF
TRBJ2-2 . 14 TRBV5-1 . TGCGCCAGCAGCTTGGTACTTAACACCGGGGAGCTGTTTTTT CASSLVLNTGELFF
TRBJ1-1 . 14 TRBV5-1 . TGCGCCAGCAGCTGGGGCCCCGGGGGGACTGAAGCTTTCTTT CASSWGPGGTEAFF
TRBJ1-2 . 15 TRBV3-1/TRBV3-2 . TGTGCCAGCAGCCAAGATCCCAATCCAGGGTATGGCTACACCTTC CASSQDPNPGYGYTF
TRBJ1-5 TRBD1 16 TRBV28 . TGTGCCAGCAGTCAAGGGGACAGGAGAGGAGCACAGCCCCAGCATTTT CASSQGDRRGAQPQHF
TRBJ1-4 . 15 TRBV5-5 . TGTGCCAGCAGTTTAACAGGGACGCCGAATGAAAAACTGTTTTTT CASSLTGTPNEKLFF
TRBJ1-3 . 17 TRBV7-6 . TGTGCCAGCAGCTTATGGAGCACCAGCAAGGCTGGAAACACCATATATTTT CASSLWSTSKAGNTIYF
TRBJ1-1 . 14 TRBV4-1 . TGCGCCAGCAGCCCATCGGTCGGGGTTACTGAAGCTTTCTTT CASSPSVGVTEAFF
TRBJ1-3 TRBD1 17 TRBV28 once TGTGCCAGCAGTTTGTCAGGGGGGCATTTGACGGGAAACACCATATATTTT CASSLSGGHLTGNTIYF
TRBJ2-2 TRBD1 16 TRBV18 . TGTGCCAGCTCACTCCGTGACAGGGGGCAAGTCGGGGAGCTGTTTTTT CASSLRDRGQVGELFF
TRBJ1-2 . 14 TRBV3-1/TRBV3-2 . TGTGCCAGCAGCCAAGACCCCTCGGGAAACGGCTACACCTTC CASSQDPSGNGYTF
TRBJ2-4 TRBD1 15 TRBV7-9 . TGTGCCAGCAGCCTGGGACAGGGTGGCAAAAACATTCAGTACTTC CASSLGQGGKNIQYF
TRBJ2-1 . 16 TRBV18 . TGTGCCAGCTCACCACTTAGCTTTAGCACCTACAATGAGCAGTTCTTC CASSPLSFSTYNEQFF
TRBJ1-2 . 12 TRBV25-1 few TGTGCCAGCAGCCGGGGACTGGAGGGCTACACCTTC CASSRGLEGYTF